The sequence of this T cell receptor beta chain was determined in a study of cytomegalovirus exposure and HLA in healthy donors. Looking at the study overall: The 120 or so validation repertoires used a platform that matched the one used for the approximately 700 first-cohort repertoires, as a later analysis reported.

Profiling relied on immunoSEQ multiplex PCR, and the TCRdb table lists in-frame clones only, not all of them. The data contain 250,000 to 400,000 clones, roughly 87% of them singletons. This CDR3 is built from 16 residues. The germline gives CDR1 MNHNY, CDR2 SVGAGI (reference sequence). The germline V and J ends were trimmed by 6 bases and 0 bases, with 15 bases remaining between them. Study-level results: It was reportedly the case that the classifier diagnosed cytomegalovirus status with high specificity and sensitivity. The authors listed over 150 TCR beta chains as cytomegalovirus-associated.

This clone was counted only a few times. Antigen specificity is unknown. The chain couples TRBV6-6 to TRBJ1-5, with D possibly matching TRBD1 (5 bases). The TCR originated in a man aged 30 to 45 in good health and CMV-seronegative. The sample consisted of PBMCs. CDR3 protein: CASRTKGRDSNQPQHF. The CDR3, as DNA: TGTGCCAGCAGGACGAAGGGGAGGGATAGCAATCAGCCCCAGCATTTT.